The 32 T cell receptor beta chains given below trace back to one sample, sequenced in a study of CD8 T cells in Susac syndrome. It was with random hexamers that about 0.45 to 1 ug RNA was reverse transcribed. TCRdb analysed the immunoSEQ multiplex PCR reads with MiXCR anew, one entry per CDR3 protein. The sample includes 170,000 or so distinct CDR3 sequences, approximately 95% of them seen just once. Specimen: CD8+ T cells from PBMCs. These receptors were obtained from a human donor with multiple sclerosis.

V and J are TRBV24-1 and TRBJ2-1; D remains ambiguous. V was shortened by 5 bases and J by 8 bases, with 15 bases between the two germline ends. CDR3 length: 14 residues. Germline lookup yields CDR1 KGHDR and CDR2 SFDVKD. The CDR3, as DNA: TGTGCCACCAGTGGGTGGCACCGAGTGGATGAGCAGTTCTTC. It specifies CATSGWHRVDEQFF.

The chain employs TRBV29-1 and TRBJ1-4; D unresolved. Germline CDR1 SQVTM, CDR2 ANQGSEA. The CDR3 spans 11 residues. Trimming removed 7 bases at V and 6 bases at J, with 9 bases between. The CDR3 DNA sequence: TGCAGCGCAACTGGGGATGAAAAACTGTTTTTT. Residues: CSATGDEKLFF. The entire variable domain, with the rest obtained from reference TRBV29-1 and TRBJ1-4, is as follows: SAVISQKPSRDICQRGTSLTIQCQVDSQVTMMFWYRQQPGQSLTLIATANQGSEATYESGFVIDKFPISRPNLTFSTLTVSNMSPEDSSIYLCSATGDEKLFFGSGTQLSVL.

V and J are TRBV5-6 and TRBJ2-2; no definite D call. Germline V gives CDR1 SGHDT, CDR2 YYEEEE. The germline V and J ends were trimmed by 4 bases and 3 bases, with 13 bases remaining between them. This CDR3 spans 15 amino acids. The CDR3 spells CASSPRPDHTGELFF. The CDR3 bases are TGTGCCAGCAGCCCACGGCCAGACCACACCGGGGAGCTGTTTTTT.

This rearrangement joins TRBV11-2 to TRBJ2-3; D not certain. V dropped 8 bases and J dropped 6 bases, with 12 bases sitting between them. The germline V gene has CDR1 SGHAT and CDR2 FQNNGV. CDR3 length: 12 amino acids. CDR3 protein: CASGVFFDTQYF. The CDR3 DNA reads TGTGCCAGCGGGGTTTTTTTCGATACGCAGTATTTT.

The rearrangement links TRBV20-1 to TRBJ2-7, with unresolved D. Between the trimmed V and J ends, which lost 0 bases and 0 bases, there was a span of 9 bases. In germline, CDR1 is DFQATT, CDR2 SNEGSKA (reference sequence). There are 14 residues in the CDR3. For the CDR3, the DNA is TGCAGTGCTAGAGATTGGACGGGCTCCTACGAGCAGTACTTC. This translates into CSARDWTGSYEQYF.

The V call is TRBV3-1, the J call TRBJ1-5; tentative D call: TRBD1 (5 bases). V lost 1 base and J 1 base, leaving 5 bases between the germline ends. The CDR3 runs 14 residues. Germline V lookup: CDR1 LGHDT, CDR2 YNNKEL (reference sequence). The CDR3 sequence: CASSQGGSNQPQHF. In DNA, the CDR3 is TGTGCCAGCAGCCAAGGGGGGAGCAATCAGCCCCAGCATTTT.

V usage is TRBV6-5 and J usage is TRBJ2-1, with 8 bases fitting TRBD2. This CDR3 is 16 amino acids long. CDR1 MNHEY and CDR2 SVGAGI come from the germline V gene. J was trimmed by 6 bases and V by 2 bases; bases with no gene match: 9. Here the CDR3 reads CASSYVGGENVNEQFF. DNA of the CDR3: TGTGCCAGCAGTTACGTCGGGGGGGAGAATGTCAATGAGCAGTTCTTC.

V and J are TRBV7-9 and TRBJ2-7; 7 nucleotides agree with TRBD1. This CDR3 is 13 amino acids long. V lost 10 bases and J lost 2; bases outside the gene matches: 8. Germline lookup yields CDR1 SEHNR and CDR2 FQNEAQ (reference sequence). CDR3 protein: CATGTEYTYEQYF. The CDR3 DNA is TGTGCCACCGGGACAGAATATACCTACGAGCAGTACTTC.

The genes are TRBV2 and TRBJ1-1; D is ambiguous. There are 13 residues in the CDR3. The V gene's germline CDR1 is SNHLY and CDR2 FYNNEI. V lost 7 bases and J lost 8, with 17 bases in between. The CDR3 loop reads CASMEGSKTEAFF. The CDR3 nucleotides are TGTGCCAGCATGGAGGGATCGAAGACAGAAGCTTTCTTT.

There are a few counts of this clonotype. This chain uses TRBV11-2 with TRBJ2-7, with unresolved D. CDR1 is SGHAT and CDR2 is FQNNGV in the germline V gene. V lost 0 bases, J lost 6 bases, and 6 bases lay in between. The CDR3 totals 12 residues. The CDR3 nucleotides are TGTGCCAGCAGCTTAGACAGGTCCGAGCAGTACTTC. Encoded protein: CASSLDRSEQYF.

The CDR3 DNA follows: TGCAGTGCTAGAGATCAAGCGGGAGTTGACGAGCAGTACTTC. Its protein is CSARDQAGVDEQYF. This chain joins TRBV20-1 and TRBJ2-7; 8 bases agree with TRBD2. This CDR3 spans 14 amino acids. Germline assignment: CDR1 DFQATT and CDR2 SNEGSKA (reference sequence). The V and J ends lost 0 bases and 5 bases, in that order; junction bases with no gene match: 6.

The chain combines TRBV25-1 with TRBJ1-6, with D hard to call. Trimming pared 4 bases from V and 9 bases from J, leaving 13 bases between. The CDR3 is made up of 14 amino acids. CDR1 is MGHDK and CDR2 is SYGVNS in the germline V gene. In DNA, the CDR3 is TGTGCCAGCAGTGGGTTGGCAGGACGTTCACCCCTCCACTTT. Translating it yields CASSGLAGRSPLHF.

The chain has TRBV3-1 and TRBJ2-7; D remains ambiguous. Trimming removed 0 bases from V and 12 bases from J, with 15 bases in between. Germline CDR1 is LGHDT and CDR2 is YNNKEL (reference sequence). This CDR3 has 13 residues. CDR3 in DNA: TGTGCCAGCAGCCAAGACCCCGGACCAAAGAGGTACTTC. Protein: CASSQDPGPKRYF.

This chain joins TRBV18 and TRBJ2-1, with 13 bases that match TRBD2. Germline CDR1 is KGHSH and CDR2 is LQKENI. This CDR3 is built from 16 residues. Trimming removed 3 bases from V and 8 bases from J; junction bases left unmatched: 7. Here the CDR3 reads CASSPSTSGRAHEQFF. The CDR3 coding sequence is TGTGCCAGCTCACCTTCAACTAGCGGGAGGGCCCATGAGCAGTTCTTC.

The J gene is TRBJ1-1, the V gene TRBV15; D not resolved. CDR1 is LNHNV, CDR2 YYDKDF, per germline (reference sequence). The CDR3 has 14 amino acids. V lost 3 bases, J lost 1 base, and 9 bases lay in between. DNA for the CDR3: TGTGCCACCAGCAGGGCTCTACAGAACACTGAAGCTTTCTTT. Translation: CATSRALQNTEAFF. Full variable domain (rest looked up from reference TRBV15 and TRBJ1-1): DAMVIQNPRYQVTQFGKPVTLSCSQTLNHNVMYWYQQKSSQAPKLLFHYYDKDFNNEADTPDNFQSRRPNTSFCFLDIRSPGLGDTAMYLCATSRALQNTEAFFGQGTRLTVV.

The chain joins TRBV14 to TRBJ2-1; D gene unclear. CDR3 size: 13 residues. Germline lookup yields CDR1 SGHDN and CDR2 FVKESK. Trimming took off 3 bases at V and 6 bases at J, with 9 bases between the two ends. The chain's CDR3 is CASSQGSPNEQFF. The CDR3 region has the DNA TGTGCCAGCAGCCAGGGTTCGCCCAATGAGCAGTTCTTC.

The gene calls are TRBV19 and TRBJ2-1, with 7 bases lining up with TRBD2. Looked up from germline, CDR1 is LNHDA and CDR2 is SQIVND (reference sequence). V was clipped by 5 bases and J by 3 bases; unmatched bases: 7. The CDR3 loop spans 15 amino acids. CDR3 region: CASSLSGGSYNEQFF. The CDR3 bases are TGTGCCAGTAGTCTCTCAGGCGGGAGCTACAATGAGCAGTTCTTC.

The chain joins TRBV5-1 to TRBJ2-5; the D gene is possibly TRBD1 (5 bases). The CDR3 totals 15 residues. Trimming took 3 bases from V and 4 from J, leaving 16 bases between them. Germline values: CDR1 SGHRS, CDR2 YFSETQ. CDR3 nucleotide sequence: TGCGCCAGCAGCTCAATTCGTTCAGGGATAGAGACCCAGTACTTC. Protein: CASSSIRSGIETQYF. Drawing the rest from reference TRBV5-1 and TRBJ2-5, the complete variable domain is KAGVTQTPRYLIKTRGQQVTLSCSPISGHRSVSWYQQTPGQGLQFLFEYFSETQRNKGNFPGRFSGRQFSNSRSEMNVSTLELGDSALYLCASSSIRSGIETQYFGPGTRLLVL.

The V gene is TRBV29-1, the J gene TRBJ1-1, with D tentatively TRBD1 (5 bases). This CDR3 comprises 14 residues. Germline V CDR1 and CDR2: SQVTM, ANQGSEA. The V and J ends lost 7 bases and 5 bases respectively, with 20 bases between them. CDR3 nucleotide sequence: TGCAGCGCCGGCCGGGTCGGGGCGGGGACTGAAGCTTTCTTT. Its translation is CSAGRVGAGTEAFF.

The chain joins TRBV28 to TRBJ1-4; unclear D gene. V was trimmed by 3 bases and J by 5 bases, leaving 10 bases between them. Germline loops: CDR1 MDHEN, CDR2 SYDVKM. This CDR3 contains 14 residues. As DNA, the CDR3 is TGTGCCAGCAGTTTTGTGGAGGCAAATGAAAAACTGTTTTTT. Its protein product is CASSFVEANEKLFF. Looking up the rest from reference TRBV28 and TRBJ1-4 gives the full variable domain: DVKVTQSSRYLVKRTGEKVFLECVQDMDHENMFWYRQDPGLGLRLIYFSYDVKMKEKGDIPEGYSVSREKKERFSLILESASTNQTSMYLCASSFVEANEKLFFGSGTQLSVL.

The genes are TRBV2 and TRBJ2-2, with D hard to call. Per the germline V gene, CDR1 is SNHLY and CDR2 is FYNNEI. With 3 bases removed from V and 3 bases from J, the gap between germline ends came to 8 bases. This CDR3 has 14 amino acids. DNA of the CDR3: TGTGCCAGCAGTGACCGGGCGTACACCGGGGAGCTGTTTTTT. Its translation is CASSDRAYTGELFF.

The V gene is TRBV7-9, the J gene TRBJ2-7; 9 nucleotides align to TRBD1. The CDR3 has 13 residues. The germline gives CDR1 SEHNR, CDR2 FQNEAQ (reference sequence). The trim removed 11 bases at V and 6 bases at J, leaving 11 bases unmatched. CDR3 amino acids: CAGLQGASGEQYF. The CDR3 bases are TGTGCCGGTTTACAGGGGGCTTCTGGCGAGCAGTACTTC.

The CDR3 spells CASSLVLAREQYF. CDR3 coding DNA: TGTGCCAGCAGCTTAGTACTAGCTCGCGAGCAGTACTTC. The J gene is TRBJ2-7, the V gene TRBV11-2; possibly TRBD2 for D (6 bases). Germline CDR1 SGHAT, CDR2 FQNNGV. The CDR3 has 13 residues. V gave up 1 base and J gave up 6 bases, with 10 bases separating them.

The CDR3 sequence is CASGSEGDNQPQHF. CDR3 nucleotide sequence: TGTGCCAGCGGAAGTGAGGGAGACAATCAGCCCCAGCATTTT. This chain links TRBV6-6 with TRBJ1-5; D is uncertain. The CDR3 covers 14 residues. Trimming stripped 8 bases from V and 3 bases from J, with 14 bases between. Germline V gives CDR1 MNHNY, CDR2 SVGAGI (reference sequence).

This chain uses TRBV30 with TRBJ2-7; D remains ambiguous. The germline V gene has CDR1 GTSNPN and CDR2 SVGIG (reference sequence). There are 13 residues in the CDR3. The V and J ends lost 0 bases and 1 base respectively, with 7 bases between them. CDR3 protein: CAWSVLSSYEQYF. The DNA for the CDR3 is TGTGCCTGGAGTGTTCTATCGTCCTACGAGCAGTACTTC.

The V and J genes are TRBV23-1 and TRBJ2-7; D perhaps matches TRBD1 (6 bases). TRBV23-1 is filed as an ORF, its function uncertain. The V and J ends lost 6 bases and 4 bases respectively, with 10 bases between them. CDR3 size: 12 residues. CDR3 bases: TGCGCCAGCAGGAATGGACAGTACGAGCAGTACTTC. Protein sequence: CASRNGQYEQYF.

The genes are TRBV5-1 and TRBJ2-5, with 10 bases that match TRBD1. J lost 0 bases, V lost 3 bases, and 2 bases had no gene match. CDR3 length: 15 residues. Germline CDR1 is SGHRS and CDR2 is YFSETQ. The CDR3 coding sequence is TGCGCCAGCAGCTGGGGACAGGGGTACCAAGAGACCCAGTACTTC. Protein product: CASSWGQGYQETQYF.

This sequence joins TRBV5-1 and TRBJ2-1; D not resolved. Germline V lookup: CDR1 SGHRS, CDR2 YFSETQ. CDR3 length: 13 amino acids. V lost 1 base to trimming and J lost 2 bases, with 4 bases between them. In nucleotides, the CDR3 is TGCGCCAGCAGCTTGAACCCCTACAATGAGCAGTTCTTC. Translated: CASSLNPYNEQFF.

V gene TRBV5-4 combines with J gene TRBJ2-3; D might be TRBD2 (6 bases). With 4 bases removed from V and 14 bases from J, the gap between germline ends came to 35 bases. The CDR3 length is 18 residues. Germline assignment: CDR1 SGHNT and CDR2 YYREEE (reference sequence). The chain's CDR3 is CASSGGLPTKTTHPRGYF. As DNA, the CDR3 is TGTGCCAGCAGCGGCGGACTACCGACAAAGACGACACACCCTAGGGGGTATTTT.

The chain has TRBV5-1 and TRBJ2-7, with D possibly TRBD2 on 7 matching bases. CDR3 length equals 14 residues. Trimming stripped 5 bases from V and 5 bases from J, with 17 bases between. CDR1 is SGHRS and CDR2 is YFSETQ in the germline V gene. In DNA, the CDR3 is TGCGCCAGCAGAAGCCGGGGGGCTATCGACGAGCAGTACTTC. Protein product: CASRSRGAIDEQYF.

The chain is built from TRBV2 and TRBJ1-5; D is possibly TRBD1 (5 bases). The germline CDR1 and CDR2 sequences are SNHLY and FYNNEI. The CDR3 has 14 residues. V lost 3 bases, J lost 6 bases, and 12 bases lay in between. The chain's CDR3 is CASSDGGITQPQHF. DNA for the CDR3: TGTGCCAGCAGTGATGGGGGGATCACTCAGCCCCAGCATTTT.

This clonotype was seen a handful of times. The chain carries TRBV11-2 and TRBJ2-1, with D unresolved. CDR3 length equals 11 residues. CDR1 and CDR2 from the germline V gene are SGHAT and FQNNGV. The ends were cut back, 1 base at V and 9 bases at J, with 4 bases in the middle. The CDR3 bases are TGTGCCAGCAGCTTAGTGGTTGAGCAGTTCTTC. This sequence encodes CASSLVVEQFF.